The rows below give T cell receptor beta chains drawn from one sample of a study of identical twins. Using its own MiXCR run on the 5' RACE reads, TCRdb lists one record per CDR3 protein. The sample records roughly 1,500,000 distinct CDR3 sequences, around a third being singletons. Sample: cord blood. The receptors derive from a newborn girl in good health. Each CDR3 is given with its conserved first and last residue. D genes are given only for firm matches. Rows may omit the clone size; those that give it use once, few, many or a size class.

d_gene: TRBD2; v_gene: TRBV20-1; j_gene: TRBJ2-7; abundance: -; CDR3nt: TGCAGTGCAGTACTAGCGGGACTGCCACAAGGGGAGCAGTACTTC; CDR3aa: CSAVLAGLPQGEQYF
d_gene: TRBD1; v_gene: TRBV27; j_gene: TRBJ1-2; abundance: few; CDR3nt: TGTGCCAGCAGTTTAATTTTCAGGGGGCCATATGGCTACACCTTC; CDR3aa: CASSLIFRGPYGYTF
d_gene: TRBD2; v_gene: TRBV2; j_gene: TRBJ2-3; abundance: -; CDR3nt: TGTGCCAGCACCGAAGGGCAGGAGGTGGGACTATACACAGATACGCAGTATTTT; CDR3aa: CASTEGQEVGLYTDTQYF
d_gene: TRBD1; v_gene: TRBV6-5; j_gene: TRBJ1-5; abundance: -; CDR3nt: TGTGCCGGCAGTTACAGGGGAAGATGCGGCAATCAGCCCCAGCATTTT; CDR3aa: CAGSYRGRCGNQPQHF
d_gene: -; v_gene: TRBV3-1; j_gene: TRBJ2-7; abundance: few; CDR3nt: TGTGCCAGCAGCCAAGATGTAAGCGGTCTCAAGTACTTC; CDR3aa: CASSQDVSGLKYF
d_gene: TRBD1; v_gene: TRBV29-1; j_gene: TRBJ2-7; abundance: -; CDR3nt: TGCAGCGTTGAAGAACTCCGCGGGACAGGGGTTCGGGGGGAGCAGTACTTC; CDR3aa: CSVEELRGTGVRGEQYF
d_gene: TRBD2; v_gene: TRBV30; j_gene: TRBJ2-1; abundance: few; CDR3nt: TGTGCCTGGAGTGTACGCATTGCGGGGGGGTATGAGCAGTTCTTC; CDR3aa: CAWSVRIAGGYEQFF
d_gene: -; v_gene: TRBV5-4; j_gene: TRBJ2-5; abundance: few; CDR3nt: TGTGCCAGCAGCTCGGGACGATACCAAGAGACCCAGTACTTC; CDR3aa: CASSSGRYQETQYF
d_gene: -; v_gene: TRBV4-2; j_gene: TRBJ2-3; abundance: few; CDR3nt: TGTGCCAGCAGCCAAGTTCGGGTGCCCACAGATACGCAGTATTTT; CDR3aa: CASSQVRVPTDTQYF
d_gene: -; v_gene: TRBV4-2; j_gene: TRBJ1-4; abundance: few; CDR3nt: TGTGCCAGCAGCCGCAGGAATAATGAAAAACTGTTTTTT; CDR3aa: CASSRRNNEKLFF
d_gene: -; v_gene: TRBV19; j_gene: TRBJ1-5; abundance: -; CDR3nt: TGTGCCAGTACAGGGATCAATCAGCCCCAGCATTTT; CDR3aa: CASTGINQPQHF
d_gene: TRBD1; v_gene: TRBV18; j_gene: TRBJ1-2; abundance: few; CDR3nt: TGTGCCAGCTCAACGAGGGACAGGGACAATGGCTACACCTTC; CDR3aa: CASSTRDRDNGYTF
d_gene: -; v_gene: TRBV12-3/TRBV12-4; j_gene: TRBJ2-5; abundance: -; CDR3nt: TGTGCCAGCAGTTTAAGGCCCCTGGGAGAGACCCAGTACTTC; CDR3aa: CASSLRPLGETQYF
d_gene: -; v_gene: TRBV10-3; j_gene: TRBJ2-3; abundance: many; CDR3nt: TGTGCCATCAGTGACCCCACAGATACGCAGTATTTT; CDR3aa: CAISDPTDTQYF
d_gene: -; v_gene: TRBV10-3; j_gene: TRBJ1-5; abundance: -; CDR3nt: TGTGCCTCAAGCACAAGGGTTGGCAATCAGCCCCAGCATTTT; CDR3aa: CASSTRVGNQPQHF
d_gene: -; v_gene: TRBV6-1; j_gene: TRBJ1-4; abundance: -; CDR3nt: TGTGCCAGCGGGCGGGCTGAAAATGAAGAACTGTTTTTT; CDR3aa: CASGRAENEELFF
d_gene: -; v_gene: TRBV7-2; j_gene: TRBJ2-3; abundance: few; CDR3nt: TGTGCCAGCAGCCAGGGCCCCCCCCCCCGCACAGATACGCAGTATTTT; CDR3aa: CASSQGPPPRTDTQYF
d_gene: TRBD1; v_gene: TRBV5-1; j_gene: TRBJ1-5; abundance: -; CDR3nt: TGCGCCAGCAGCTTGCGCTACCAGACAGGGGCGGGTCGACAGCCCCAGCATTTT; CDR3aa: CASSLRYQTGAGRQPQHF
d_gene: -; v_gene: TRBV18; j_gene: TRBJ2-7; abundance: few; CDR3nt: TGTGCCAGCTCACCACGGCACTCCTACGAGCAGTACTTC; CDR3aa: CASSPRHSYEQYF
d_gene: TRBD2; v_gene: TRBV5-1; j_gene: TRBJ2-1; abundance: many; CDR3nt: TGTGCCAGCAGTTTAGCGGGAGTTTACAATGAGCAGTTCTTC; CDR3aa: CASSLAGVYNEQFF
d_gene: -; v_gene: TRBV20-1; j_gene: TRBJ1-1; abundance: -; CDR3nt: TGCAGTGCTAGGCGTGGACCGAGTAACACTGAAGCTTTCTTT; CDR3aa: CSARRGPSNTEAFF
d_gene: -; v_gene: TRBV7-9; j_gene: TRBJ1-4; abundance: -; CDR3nt: TGTGCCAGCAGCTTATTAGGGCAGGGCCTCGTTAATGAAGAACTGTTTTTT; CDR3aa: CASSLLGQGLVNEELFF
d_gene: TRBD1; v_gene: TRBV5-1; j_gene: TRBJ1-2; abundance: -; CDR3nt: TGCGCCAGCAGCTTGGGAATAGGGGGCGCTAACTATGGCTACACCTTC; CDR3aa: CASSLGIGGANYGYTF
d_gene: -; v_gene: TRBV5-1; j_gene: TRBJ1-6; abundance: -; CDR3nt: TGCGCCGGCAGCTTGGAGGGGAATTCACCCCTCCACTTT; CDR3aa: CAGSLEGNSPLHF
d_gene: TRBD2; v_gene: TRBV25-1; j_gene: TRBJ2-1; abundance: many; CDR3nt: TGTGCCAGCAGTGTCCTAGCGGGGGCCTACAATGAGCAGTTCTTC; CDR3aa: CASSVLAGAYNEQFF
d_gene: -; v_gene: TRBV6-9; j_gene: TRBJ1-4; abundance: -; CDR3nt: TGTGCCAGCCGCCGCGGGACAACTAATGAAAAACTGTTTTTT; CDR3aa: CASRRGTTNEKLFF
d_gene: -; v_gene: TRBV29-1; j_gene: TRBJ1-2; abundance: few; CDR3nt: TGCAGCGTTGCGGGCAGAGTCTATGGCTACACCTTC; CDR3aa: CSVAGRVYGYTF
d_gene: -; v_gene: TRBV24-1; j_gene: TRBJ2-1; abundance: -; CDR3nt: TGTGCCACCAGTGACCCCGGACAGCGATACAATGAGCAGTTCTTC; CDR3aa: CATSDPGQRYNEQFF
d_gene: TRBD1; v_gene: TRBV29-1; j_gene: TRBJ1-2; abundance: many; CDR3nt: TGCAGCGTCGAGGACAGGAGGGATGGCTACACCTTC; CDR3aa: CSVEDRRDGYTF
d_gene: -; v_gene: TRBV6-5; j_gene: TRBJ1-3; abundance: -; CDR3nt: TGTGCCAGCAGTTCGGGCCCATGGGCTACCTCCGGAAACACCATATATTTT; CDR3aa: CASSSGPWATSGNTIYF
d_gene: TRBD2; v_gene: TRBV19; j_gene: TRBJ2-1; abundance: -; CDR3nt: TGTGCCAGTAGTTCAGGGACTAGCGGGAGAATGGGCAATGAGCAGTTCTTC; CDR3aa: CASSSGTSGRMGNEQFF
d_gene: -; v_gene: TRBV4-1; j_gene: TRBJ2-7; abundance: -; CDR3nt: TGCGCCAGCAGCCCTGAAAGTCGTGGCAGGTACTCCTACGAGCAGTACTTC; CDR3aa: CASSPESRGRYSYEQYF
d_gene: TRBD1; v_gene: TRBV20-1; j_gene: TRBJ1-2; abundance: -; CDR3nt: TGCGGTGGTTCTCTCAGGGGGCTTGGCTACACCTTC; CDR3aa: CGGSLRGLGYTF
d_gene: TRBD2; v_gene: TRBV6-1; j_gene: TRBJ2-1; abundance: -; CDR3nt: TGTGCCAGCACCAGTGGGACTAGCGGGAGGTCAAGCTCCTACAATGAGCAGTTCTTC; CDR3aa: CASTSGTSGRSSSYNEQFF
d_gene: TRBD2; v_gene: TRBV6-1; j_gene: TRBJ2-3; abundance: -; CDR3nt: TGTGCCAGCAGTGAACGCAGCGGGGGGCCCCCGGATACGCAGTATTTT; CDR3aa: CASSERSGGPPDTQYF
d_gene: -; v_gene: TRBV5-1; j_gene: TRBJ2-7; abundance: -; CDR3nt: TGCGCCAGCAGCTTGGGCAACGGACCGCCCGTTTCGGAGTACTTC; CDR3aa: CASSLGNGPPVSEYF
d_gene: -; v_gene: TRBV5-1; j_gene: TRBJ1-1; abundance: once; CDR3nt: TGCGCCAGCAGCTTGGGCCTCTGGGACACTGAAGCTTTCTTT; CDR3aa: CASSLGLWDTEAFF
d_gene: -; v_gene: TRBV28; j_gene: TRBJ2-7; abundance: many; CDR3nt: TGTGCCAGCAGTTTAGCGGGGGCCGACTACGAGCAGTACTTC; CDR3aa: CASSLAGADYEQYF
d_gene: -; v_gene: TRBV6-2/TRBV6-3; j_gene: TRBJ1-2; abundance: many; CDR3nt: TGTGCCAGCAGTTACTTAAGGCCAGCGTGGAAGGGCTACACCTTC; CDR3aa: CASSYLRPAWKGYTF
d_gene: TRBD1; v_gene: TRBV27; j_gene: TRBJ2-7; abundance: -; CDR3nt: TGTGCCAGCAGTGAACCGGGACAGAGAACCTACGAGCAGTACTTC; CDR3aa: CASSEPGQRTYEQYF
d_gene: -; v_gene: TRBV20-1; j_gene: TRBJ1-5; abundance: few; CDR3nt: TGCAGTGCTAGAGTCGGGGGTTTTCAGCCCCAGCATTTT; CDR3aa: CSARVGGFQPQHF
d_gene: TRBD2; v_gene: TRBV9; j_gene: TRBJ2-1; abundance: -; CDR3nt: TGTGCCAGCAGCGCTATAGCGGGGAGCTCCTACAATGAGCAGTTCTTC; CDR3aa: CASSAIAGSSYNEQFF
d_gene: TRBD2; v_gene: TRBV29-1; j_gene: TRBJ2-1; abundance: -; CDR3nt: TGCAGCGTTGAAATTCGAACTAGCGGGGGAATCTACAATGAGCAGTTCTTC; CDR3aa: CSVEIRTSGGIYNEQFF
d_gene: -; v_gene: TRBV28; j_gene: TRBJ1-1; abundance: few; CDR3nt: TGTGCCAGCAGTTTTTGGAACACTGAAGCTTTCTTT; CDR3aa: CASSFWNTEAFF
d_gene: -; v_gene: TRBV2; j_gene: TRBJ2-1; abundance: few; CDR3nt: TGTGCCAGCAGCGATCCATCCAAGAGCTCCTACAATGAGCAGTTCTTC; CDR3aa: CASSDPSKSSYNEQFF